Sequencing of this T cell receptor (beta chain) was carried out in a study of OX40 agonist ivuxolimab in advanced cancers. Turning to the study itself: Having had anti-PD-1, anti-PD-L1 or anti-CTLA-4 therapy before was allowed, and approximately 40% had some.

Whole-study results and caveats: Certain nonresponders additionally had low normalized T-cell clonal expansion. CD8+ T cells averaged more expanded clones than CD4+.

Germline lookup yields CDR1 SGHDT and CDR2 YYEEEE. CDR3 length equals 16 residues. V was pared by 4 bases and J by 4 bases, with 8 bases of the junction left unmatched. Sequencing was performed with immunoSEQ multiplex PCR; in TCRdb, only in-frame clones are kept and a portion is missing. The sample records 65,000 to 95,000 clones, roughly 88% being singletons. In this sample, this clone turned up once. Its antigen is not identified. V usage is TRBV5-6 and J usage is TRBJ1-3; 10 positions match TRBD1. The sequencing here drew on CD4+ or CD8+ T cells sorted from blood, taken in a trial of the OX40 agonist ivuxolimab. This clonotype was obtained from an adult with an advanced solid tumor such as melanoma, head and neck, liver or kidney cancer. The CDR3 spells CASSLDRGQHGNTIYF. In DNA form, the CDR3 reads TGTGCCAGCAGCCTCGACAGGGGGCAGCACGGAAACACCATATATTTT.